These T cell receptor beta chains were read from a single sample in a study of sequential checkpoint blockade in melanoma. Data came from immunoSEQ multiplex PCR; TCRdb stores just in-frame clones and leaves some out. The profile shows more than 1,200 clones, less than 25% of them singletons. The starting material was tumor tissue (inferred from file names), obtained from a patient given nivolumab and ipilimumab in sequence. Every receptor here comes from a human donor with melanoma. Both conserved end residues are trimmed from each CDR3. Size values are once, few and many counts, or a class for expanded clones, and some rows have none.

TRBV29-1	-	SVEGGKNTDTQY
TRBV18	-	ASSPRGADEKLF
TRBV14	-	ASSKKQGYLSPLD
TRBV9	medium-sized	ASSVAPVIDEQF
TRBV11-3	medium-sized	ASSTSGGKGTEAF
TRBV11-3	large	ASSSDRGATYNEQF
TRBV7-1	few	ASSPNINTEAF
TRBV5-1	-	ASSQGPTYNEQF
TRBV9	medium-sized	ASSASGRAVDTQY
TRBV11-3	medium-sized	ASSLVNSGPNTGELF
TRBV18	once	ASSDGVDYGYT
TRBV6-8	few	ASSRTETDTQY
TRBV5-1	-	ASSLGGQSTEKLF
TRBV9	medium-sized	ASSALLETGNTEAF
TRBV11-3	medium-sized	ASSFQLGATDTQY
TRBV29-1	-	SARTENYEQY
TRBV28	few	ASQKGQGSQPQH
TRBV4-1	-	ASSRRAGEGGNEQF
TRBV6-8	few	ASSTGSTEAF
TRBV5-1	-	ASSLGPSYNEQF
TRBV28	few	ASSLTSRPYEQY
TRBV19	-	ASSPAAGPQETQY
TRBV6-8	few	ASTDGQGDRNTIY
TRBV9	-	ASSPHGNEQY
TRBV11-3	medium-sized	ASSLGASTDTQY
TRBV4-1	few	ASSQARGEGYT
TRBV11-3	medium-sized	ASSRDSGRLGSPLH
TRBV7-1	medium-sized	ASSPSPESEAF
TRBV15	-	ATSRDLPSDGYT
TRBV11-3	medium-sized	ASSLFHGGEGETQY
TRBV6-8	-	ASTHGEGKNTYEQY
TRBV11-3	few	ASSLRTSGYPWQETQY
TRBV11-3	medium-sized	ASSPDRNSYGYT
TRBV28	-	ASSLSDRSNGYT
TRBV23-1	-	ADLLRDSNQPQH